The clone carrying this T cell receptor beta chain was picked up many times. The antigen remains unidentified. This sample is drawn from a study of regulatory T cells in long-lasting Graves disease. General study results and limits: Comparison showed that persistent patients shared more public clonotypes (2,741) than new patients (about 970). With persistent disease, TRBV28, TRBJ1-2 and TRBJ2-5 were the favored segments. TCR diversity was lower in persistent Graves' patients (versus newly diagnosed ones).

To make TCR beta libraries, researchers used iRepertoire HTBI primers and Arm-PCR of CDR3 regions. In TCRdb, the multiplex PCR reads were re-called with MiXCR into one record per CDR3 protein. Of hundreds of thousands of distinct CDR3 sequences in the sample, about 15% were seen once. Time point in this sample: newly diagnosed GD, antithyroid drugs for less than 3 months. PBMC-extracted RNA yielded the TCR library. EDTA tubes held approximately 8.8 milliliters of peripheral blood from each patient. With 5 bases removed from V and 1 base from J, the gap between germline ends came to 11 bases. The CDR3 is 14 amino acids. Germline CDR1 SGHAT, CDR2 FQDESV (reference sequence). This same sample was also part of a study on T cells in Graves' hyperthyroidism and ophthalmopathy.

J is TRBJ1-1 and V is TRBV11-1; D gene uncertain. This clonotype was sampled from a woman younger than 45 with Graves disease. This specimen was peripheral blood mononuclear cells (PBMCs), taken at new diagnosis, from a patient treated with antithyroid drugs. The DNA of the CDR3 is TGTGCCAGCAGCCCTAAGGCAGGGAACACTGAAGCTTTCTTT. Its translation: CASSPKAGNTEAFF.